These 19 T cell receptor beta chains were sequenced from one sample in a study of shared clonotypes between healthy human individuals. Positively selected for CCR7, the CD45RO-negative cells used as naive CD8 cells excluded terminally differentiated effector memory CD45RA+ cells. Clones were read by immunoSEQ multiplex PCR, and TCRdb kept only the in-frame ones, dropping some. The profile shows about 2.1 million clones, about 93% of them singletons. Sample: naive CD8+ T cells from PBMCs. These receptors were obtained from a man between 18 and 35 years old in good health. Some clones in this sample may be carry-over from other donors' samples.

The gene calls are TRBV4-1 and TRBJ1-4, with D possibly matching TRBD1 (6 bases). Germline V lookup: CDR1 MGHRA, CDR2 YSYEKL. The length of the CDR3 is 17 residues. V was cut by 4 bases and J by 0 bases, with 15 bases left in between. The CDR3 loop reads CASSPRTAPATNEKLFF. Written as DNA, the CDR3 is TGCGCCAGCAGCCCTAGGACAGCCCCTGCAACTAATGAAAAACTGTTTTTT.

The V and J genes are TRBV28 and TRBJ2-5, with TRBD2 as a possible D gene (5 bases). The V gene's germline CDR1 is MDHEN and CDR2 SYDVKM. The CDR3 has 14 residues. Trimming pared 2 bases from V and 4 bases from J, leaving 11 bases between. Written as DNA, the CDR3 is TGTGCCAGCAGTTTAAGGCGCGGAGGAGAGACCCAGTACTTC. It specifies CASSLRRGGETQYF.

This chain joins TRBV4-1 and TRBJ2-7; possibly TRBD2 for D (7 bases). The V gene lost 3 bases and the J gene lost 0 bases, with 24 bases spanning the gap. The CDR3 extends over 19 amino acids. Per germline, CDR1 MGHRA and CDR2 YSYEKL. CDR3 loop: CASSQLSGSGTLRSYEQYF. The DNA of the CDR3 is TGCGCCAGCAGCCAGCTCTCGGGCAGCGGGACACTACGCTCCTACGAGCAGTACTTC.

CDR3 amino acids: CASRQQGYEQYF. CDR3 DNA sequence: TGTGCCAGCAGGCAACAGGGATACGAGCAGTACTTC. The chain uses TRBV14 and TRBJ2-7; maybe TRBD1 (6 bases). Trimming pared 6 bases from V and 4 bases from J, leaving 10 bases between. This CDR3 comprises 12 residues. Germline V gene data show CDR1 as SGHDN and CDR2 as FVKESK.

The gene calls are TRBV7-2 and TRBJ2-3, with D possibly TRBD2 on 5 matching bases. Germline V gene lookup returns CDR1 SGHTA and CDR2 FQGNSA. The CDR3 is 15 amino acids. V dropped 5 bases and J dropped 0 bases, with 12 bases sitting between them. The DNA of the CDR3 is TGTGCCAGCAGCCGAGACTACGCTAGCACAGATACGCAGTATTTT. Protein: CASSRDYASTDTQYF. Supplemented by reference TRBV7-2 and TRBJ2-3, the full variable domain reads GAGVSQSPSNKVTEKGKDVELRCDPISGHTALYWYRQSLGQGLEFLIYFQGNSAPDKSGLPSDRFSAERTGGSVSTLTIQRTQQEDSAVYLCASSRDYASTDTQYFGPGTRLTVL.

V gene TRBV5-6 combines with J gene TRBJ2-4, with D perhaps matching TRBD2 (5 bases). The length of the CDR3 is 17 residues. Germline V CDR1 and CDR2: SGHDT, YYEEEE. The V end lost 1 base, the J end lost 5 bases, and 19 bases lay between the germline ends. The CDR3 sequence is CASSLSWGASTENIQYF. The CDR3 DNA reads TGTGCCAGCAGCTTGTCGTGGGGAGCTTCCACGGAAAACATTCAGTACTTC.

This chain links TRBV25-1 with TRBJ2-7; 12 bases map to TRBD2. Germline-derived CDR1 and CDR2 are MGHDK and SYGVNS. V trimming: 3 bases; J trimming: 3 bases; junction bases outside the gene matches: 9. The CDR3 has 17 amino acids. CDR3 protein: CASSDPKTSGRVYEQYF. The CDR3 nucleotides read TGTGCCAGCAGTGATCCGAAGACTAGCGGGAGAGTCTACGAGCAGTACTTC.

This rearrangement joins TRBV25-1 to TRBJ1-6; maybe TRBD1 (5 bases). CDR1 MGHDK and CDR2 SYGVNS come from the germline V gene. V lost 0 bases, J lost 8 bases, and 14 bases lay in between. The length of the CDR3 is 16 residues. The CDR3 is CASSEYSGRVDSPLHF. Written as DNA, the CDR3 is TGTGCCAGCAGTGAATATTCCGGCAGGGTGGATTCACCCCTCCACTTT. Drawing the rest from reference TRBV25-1 and TRBJ1-6, the complete variable domain is EADIYQTPRYLVIGTGKKITLECSQTMGHDKMYWYQQDPGMELHLIHYSYGVNSTEKGDLSSESTVSRIRTEHFPLTLESARPSHTSQYLCASSEYSGRVDSPLHFGNGTRLTVT.

The chain employs TRBV27 and TRBJ2-7, with 9 bases lining up with TRBD1. The junction had 12 bases not matched to a gene; V was cut back by 6 bases and J by 6 bases. The length of the CDR3 is 15 residues. The germline gives CDR1 MNHEY, CDR2 SMNVEV (reference sequence). This chain's CDR3 is CASRPRDRVISEQYF. The CDR3 DNA sequence: TGTGCCAGCAGGCCTCGGGACAGGGTCATCTCCGAGCAGTACTTC.

Points on this clone: Other DNA sequences within the sample encode an identical CDR3. The rearrangement uses TRBV28 and TRBJ2-2; D remains ambiguous. Looked up from germline, CDR1 is MDHEN and CDR2 is SYDVKM. The CDR3 loop spans 14 amino acids. V gave up 3 bases and J gave up 2 bases, with 7 bases separating them. For the CDR3, the DNA is TGTGCCAGCAGTTTCGGAGTTAACACCGGGGAGCTGTTTTTT. This gives the protein CASSFGVNTGELFF.

The chain employs TRBV7-6 and TRBJ1-2; possible D gene TRBD1, 6 bases. This CDR3 region has 17 residues. Trimming stripped 2 bases from V and 0 bases from J, with 16 bases between. Germline CDR1 reads SGHVS; CDR2 reads FNYEAQ. CDR3 in amino acids: CASSLKAGVTPNYGYTF. CDR3 sequence (DNA): TGTGCCAGCAGCTTAAAAGCAGGGGTTACTCCTAACTATGGCTACACCTTC. The full variable domain, in which reference TRBV7-6 and TRBJ1-2 provide the parts outside the CDR3, is GAGVSQSPRYKVTKRGQDVALRCDPISGHVSLYWYRQALGQGPEFLTYFNYEAQQDKSGLPNDRFSAERPEGSISTLTIQRTEQRDSAMYRCASSLKAGVTPNYGYTFGSGTRLTVV.

CDR3 DNA: TGCGCCAGCAGCCAAGGTTCGACTAGCGGAACAGATACGCAGTATTTT. This gives the protein CASSQGSTSGTDTQYF. The chain links TRBV4-3 to TRBJ2-3, with 9 bases fitting TRBD2. CDR1 is LGHNA and CDR2 is YSLEER in the germline V gene. The CDR3 covers 16 residues. With V trimmed by 1 base and J by 3 bases, 5 bases remained unmatched.

V is TRBV27 and J is TRBJ2-2; D remains ambiguous. This CDR3 spans 10 amino acids. V was clipped by 4 bases and J by 10 bases, with 4 bases between them. Germline V gene lookup returns CDR1 MNHEY and CDR2 SMNVEV (reference sequence). CDR3 DNA sequence: TGTGCCAGCAGTTACTCGGAGCTGTTTTTT. It translates to CASSYSELFF.

The rearrangement joins TRBV7-9 to TRBJ1-5; D uncertain. Trimming stripped 3 bases from V and 6 bases from J, with 12 bases between. The CDR3 spans 14 residues. Germline CDR1 and CDR2: SEHNR and FQNEAQ (reference sequence). CDR3 coding DNA: TGTGCCAGCAGCTTCACAAAAGAGGGTCAGCCCCAGCATTTT. Its translation: CASSFTKEGQPQHF.

V usage is TRBV30 and J usage is TRBJ2-7; no definite D call. Germline V gives CDR1 GTSNPN, CDR2 SVGIG (reference sequence). The CDR3 has 13 residues. V dropped 1 base and J dropped 3 bases, with 10 bases sitting between them. The CDR3, as DNA: TGTGCCTGGAGTGATGGGGTGGGCTACGAGCAGTACTTC. It codes for CAWSDGVGYEQYF.

The chain couples TRBV9 to TRBJ1-3; D gene unclear. V was clipped by 4 bases and J by 11 bases, with 13 bases between them. This CDR3 contains 12 residues. Germline CDR1 is SGDLS and CDR2 is YYNGEE. This CDR3 reads CASSPPGPSIYF. The CDR3 DNA sequence: TGTGCCAGCAGCCCCCCAGGCCCTTCCATATATTTT.

The chain uses TRBV4-2 and TRBJ2-2; 11 bases are shared with TRBD1. Unmatched junction bases numbered 2, after V lost 4 bases and J lost 4 bases. The CDR3 extends over 15 amino acids. The germline CDR1 and CDR2 sequences are LGHNA and YNFKEQ. The chain's CDR3 is CASSRGTGGTGELFF. Written as DNA, the CDR3 is TGTGCCAGCAGCCGGGGGACAGGGGGCACCGGGGAGCTGTTTTTT.

This rearrangement joins TRBV23-1 to TRBJ2-7; D might be TRBD2 (7 bases). TRBV23-1 carries the ORF label, with uncertain function. The CDR3 loop spans 14 amino acids. Trimming pared 7 bases from V and 1 base from J, leaving 14 bases between. CDR3 region: CASNLGGRSYEQYF. CDR3 nucleotide sequence: TGCGCCAGCAACCTCGGGGGGCGATCCTACGAGCAGTACTTC.

As to this clone: This specimen includes other DNA sequences encoding the same CDR3. The rearrangement links TRBV28 to TRBJ1-5; TRBD1 might be the D (5 bases). The V end lost 6 bases, the J end lost 4 bases, and 16 bases lay between the germline ends. The CDR3 covers 15 residues. Germline lookup yields CDR1 MDHEN and CDR2 SYDVKM. CDR3: CASSWDGGGNQPQHF. CDR3 coding DNA: TGTGCCAGCAGCTGGGATGGTGGGGGAAATCAGCCCCAGCATTTT.